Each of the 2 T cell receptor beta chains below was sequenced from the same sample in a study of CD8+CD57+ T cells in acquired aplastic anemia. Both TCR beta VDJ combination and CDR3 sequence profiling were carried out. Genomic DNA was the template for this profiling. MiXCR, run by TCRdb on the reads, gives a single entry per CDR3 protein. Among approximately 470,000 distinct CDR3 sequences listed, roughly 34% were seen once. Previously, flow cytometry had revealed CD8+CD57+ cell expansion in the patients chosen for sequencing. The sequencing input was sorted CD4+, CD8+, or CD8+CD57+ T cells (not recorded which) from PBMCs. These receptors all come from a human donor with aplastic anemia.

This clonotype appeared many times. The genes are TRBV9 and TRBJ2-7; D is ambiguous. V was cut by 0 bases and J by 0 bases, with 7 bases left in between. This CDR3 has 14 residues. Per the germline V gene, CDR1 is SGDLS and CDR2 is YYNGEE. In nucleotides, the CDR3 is TGTGCCAGCAGCGTAGTCGGTTCCTCCTACGAGCAGTACTTC. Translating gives CASSVVGSSYEQYF.

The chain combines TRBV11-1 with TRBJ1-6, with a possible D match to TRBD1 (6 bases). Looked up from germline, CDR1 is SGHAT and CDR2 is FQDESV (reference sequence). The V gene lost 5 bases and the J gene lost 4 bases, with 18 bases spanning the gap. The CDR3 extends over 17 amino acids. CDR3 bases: TGTGCCAGCAGCGAAACCGGGACACACGTTTATAATTCACCCCTCCACTTT. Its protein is CASSETGTHVYNSPLHF.